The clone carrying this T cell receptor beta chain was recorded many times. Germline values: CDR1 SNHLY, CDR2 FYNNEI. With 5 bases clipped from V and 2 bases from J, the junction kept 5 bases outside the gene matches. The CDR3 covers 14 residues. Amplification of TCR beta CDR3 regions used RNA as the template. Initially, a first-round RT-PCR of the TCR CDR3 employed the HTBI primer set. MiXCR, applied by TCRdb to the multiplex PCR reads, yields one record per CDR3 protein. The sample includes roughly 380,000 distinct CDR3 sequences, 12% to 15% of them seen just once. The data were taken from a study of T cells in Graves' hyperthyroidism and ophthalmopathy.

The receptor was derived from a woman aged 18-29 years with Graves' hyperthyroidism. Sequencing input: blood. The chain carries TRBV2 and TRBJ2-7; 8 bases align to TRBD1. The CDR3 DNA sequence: TGTGCCAGCAGTCAACCGGGACAGGCCTACGAGCAGTACTTC. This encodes CASSQPGQAYEQYF.